A single T cell receptor (beta chain) is shown here with its context. The entry originates in a study of T cell changes during pregnancy in multiple sclerosis. Repertoires were generated with immunoSEQ multiplex PCR, while TCRdb's copy carries only in-frame clones and drops some. The profile covers about 36,000 clones, with around nine tenths appearing a single time and roughly 0.6% taken by the ten largest. V was cut by 1 base and J by 3 bases, with 7 bases left in between. CDR1 SGHTA and CDR2 FQGNSA come from the germline V gene. There are 14 residues in the CDR3. This clonotype originated in a female donor with multiple sclerosis, enrolled in a pregnancy study. This sample comprised CD4+ T cells from peripheral blood mononuclear cells, obtained in the first trimester of pregnancy. The chain is built from TRBV7-2 and TRBJ1-5, with D perhaps matching TRBD1 (6 bases). The CDR3 sequence is CASSLDRDNQPQHF. The CDR3 DNA follows: TGTGCCAGCAGCTTAGACAGGGACAATCAGCCCCAGCATTTT.